Below are 21 T cell receptor beta chains sequenced from a single sample in a study of blood T cell repertoires in COVID-19 (dated by TCRdb to 2020 to 2021). The method behind the library was the immunoSEQ multiplex PCR assay. TCRdb's version of the immuneACCESS table is confined to in-frame rearrangements and falls short of the full clone set. An unresolved V gene accounts for under half of the shortfall where checked; the remainder is of unknown origin. The table for this sample lists 350,000 to 400,000 clones; around 92% of them were counted only once. The ten largest account for about 1.7% of the sample. Sequenced input: PBMCs or T cells enriched from blood (not recorded which). The source of these receptors is a woman aged 30 to 39 who had recovered from COVID-19.

This sequence joins TRBV3-1 (or the pseudogene TRBV3-2) and TRBJ2-7, with 7 bases that match TRBD1. There are 13 residues in the CDR3. Per the germline V gene, CDR1 is LGHDT and CDR2 is YNNKEL (reference sequence). V lost 2 bases, J lost 4 bases, and 2 bases stayed unmatched. DNA for the CDR3: TGTGCCAGCAGCCAAAGGGGGCGATACGAGCAGTACTTC. This encodes CASSQRGRYEQYF.

J is TRBJ1-2 and V is TRBV30; D remains ambiguous. Germline values: CDR1 GTSNPN, CDR2 SVGIG (reference sequence). V was cut by 2 bases and J by 8 bases, with 9 bases left in between. The CDR3 sequence is 11 residues long. The DNA for the CDR3 is TGTGCCTGGAGTATGATGCAGGGCTACACCTTC. As protein: CAWSMMQGYTF.

This clone was recorded only once. The chain combines TRBV23-1 with TRBJ1-4; the D gene is possibly TRBD1 (5 bases). TRBV23-1 is an open reading frame whose function is uncertain. The CDR3 is made up of 17 amino acids. Deletions cut 2 bases from V and 0 bases from J, with 13 bases between. CDR3 amino acids: CASSQSGRDATNEKLFF. Here the CDR3 DNA reads TGCGCCAGCAGTCAAAGTGGGAGGGACGCAACTAATGAAAAACTGTTTTTT.

The chain combines TRBV5-1 with TRBJ1-3; the D gene is possibly TRBD1 (6 bases). Per germline, CDR1 SGHRS and CDR2 YFSETQ. V shed 4 bases and J shed 11 bases, with 22 bases lying between them. The CDR3 covers 15 residues. Here the CDR3 reads CASSIGTRDLRAIYF. DNA of the CDR3: TGCGCCAGCAGCATAGGGACACGGGATTTGCGGGCCATATATTTT.

The rearrangement uses TRBV7-2 and TRBJ2-7, with TRBD1 identical over 9 bases. J lost 0 bases, V lost 2 bases, and 2 bases had no gene match. There are 15 residues in the CDR3. From germline, CDR1 is SGHTA and CDR2 FQGNSA. For the CDR3, the DNA is TGTGCCAGCAGCTTAAGGGGACAGGGCTCCTACGAGCAGTACTTC. As protein: CASSLRGQGSYEQYF.

This clone was detected only once. The chain joins TRBV7-9 to TRBJ1-2; 7 bases align to TRBD1. The junction had 7 bases not matched to a gene; V was cut back by 4 bases and J by 5 bases. The germline CDR1 and CDR2 sequences are SEHNR and FQNEAQ (reference sequence). This CDR3 region has 14 residues. CDR3 DNA: TGTGCCAGCAGCTCGGGGACAGCGGGTTATGGCTACACCTTC. The encoded protein is CASSSGTAGYGYTF.

The V gene is TRBV9, the J gene TRBJ1-1; a possible D gene is TRBD1 (5 bases). There are 13 residues in the CDR3. Trimming stripped 5 bases from V and 9 bases from J, with 17 bases between. Germline V gene lookup returns CDR1 SGDLS and CDR2 YYNGEE. The CDR3 region has the DNA TGTGCCAGCAGTTCCGCGGGATGGGGACAAGCTTTCTTT. Translating gives CASSSAGWGQAFF.

This chain uses TRBV28 with TRBJ1-1; D is possibly TRBD1 (5 bases). Trimming stripped 3 bases from V and 3 bases from J, with 14 bases between. Germline V gene data show CDR1 as MDHEN and CDR2 as SYDVKM. The CDR3 totals 15 residues. The CDR3, as DNA: TGTGCCAGCAGTTTTCCACAGGATACCGACACTGAAGCTTTCTTT. Protein product: CASSFPQDTDTEAFF. Combining the CDR3 with reference TRBV28 and TRBJ1-1 gives the whole variable domain DVKVTQSSRYLVKRTGEKVFLECVQDMDHENMFWYRQDPGLGLRLIYFSYDVKMKEKGDIPEGYSVSREKKERFSLILESASTNQTSMYLCASSFPQDTDTEAFFGQGTRLTVV.

The V and J genes are TRBV6-5 and TRBJ1-5; 9 positions match TRBD1. The germline V gene encodes CDR1 MNHEY and CDR2 SVGAGI. J gave up 6 bases and V 0 bases, and 3 bases lay outside the gene matches. The length of the CDR3 is 15 residues. This CDR3 is CASSYSGQGSQPQHF. CDR3 bases: TGTGCCAGCAGTTACTCTGGACAGGGGAGTCAGCCCCAGCATTTT.

The chain is built from TRBV29-1 and TRBJ1-1; 8 nucleotides agree with TRBD1. V lost 4 bases to trimming and J lost 5 bases; unmatched junction nucleotides: 6. The CDR3 consists of 13 residues. Germline V lookup: CDR1 SQVTM, CDR2 ANQGSEA. CDR3 region: CSVVNRGSTEAFF. The CDR3 coding sequence is TGCAGCGTTGTGAACAGGGGGTCAACTGAAGCTTTCTTT.

The chain combines TRBV29-1 with TRBJ1-1; D unresolved. Between the trimmed V and J ends, which lost 6 bases and 7 bases, there was a span of 21 bases. This CDR3 has 14 amino acids. Germline CDR1 is SQVTM and CDR2 is ANQGSEA. The CDR3: CSVTLFTRVIEAFF. CDR3 DNA sequence: TGCAGCGTAACTTTATTCACGCGGGTGATTGAAGCTTTCTTT.

This clone was picked up one time. The chain carries TRBV6-1 and TRBJ1-5; D not certain. The CDR3 covers 14 residues. Germline V gene lookup returns CDR1 MNHNS and CDR2 SASEGT. Trimming cost V 0 bases and J 5 bases, with 8 bases left between them. CDR3 in DNA: TGTGCCAGCAGTGAAGCGGGCGGGGATCAGCCCCAGCATTTT. Amino acids: CASSEAGGDQPQHF.

The chain links TRBV29-1 to TRBJ2-3; D remains ambiguous. Germline V CDR1 and CDR2: SQVTM, ANQGSEA. The CDR3 runs to 12 residues. V was trimmed by 3 bases and J by 1 base, leaving 5 bases between them. Here the CDR3 DNA reads TGCAGCGTTGACATTGGCACAGATACGCAGTATTTT. Translation gives CSVDIGTDTQYF.

There are a few counts of this clone. The rearrangement joins TRBV30 to TRBJ2-1; 7 nucleotides agree with TRBD2. Trimming removed 2 bases from V and 4 bases from J; junction bases left unmatched: 11. Per the germline V gene, CDR1 is GTSNPN and CDR2 is SVGIG (reference sequence). The CDR3 has 16 residues. The CDR3 sequence: CAWSHRTSWAYNEQFF. The CDR3 nucleotides are TGTGCCTGGAGTCATAGGACTAGTTGGGCATACAATGAGCAGTTCTTC.

The chain combines TRBV28 with TRBJ2-3; the D gene is possibly TRBD1 (6 bases). Germline V gene lookup returns CDR1 MDHEN and CDR2 SYDVKM. V lost 4 bases to trimming and J lost 3 bases, with 14 bases between them. The length of the CDR3 is 15 residues. The CDR3 region is CASSSSGTQTDTQYF. The CDR3 DNA reads TGTGCCAGCAGTTCCTCCGGGACACAAACAGATACGCAGTATTTT.

The rearrangement links TRBV5-1 to TRBJ2-2, with D uncertain. The CDR3 is made up of 13 amino acids. Per the germline V gene, CDR1 is SGHRS and CDR2 is YFSETQ. V was cut by 0 bases and J by 5 bases, with 5 bases left in between. CDR3 nucleotides: TGCGCCAGCAGCTTGGTGAGGACCGGGGAGCTGTTTTTT. Its protein product is CASSLVRTGELFF.

Comment on this clone: This CDR3 is also generated by other DNA sequences in the sample. The J gene is TRBJ2-3, the V gene TRBV7-3; 7 nucleotides agree with TRBD2. Germline loops: CDR1 SGHTA, CDR2 FQGTGA. CDR3 size: 14 residues. V was pared by 5 bases and J by 1 base, with 3 bases of the junction left unmatched. The CDR3 DNA follows: TGTGCCAGCAGCGCTGCGGGAGGCACAGATACGCAGTATTTT. Protein product: CASSAAGGTDTQYF.

V and J are TRBV19 and TRBJ2-7; 8 positions agree with TRBD1. V lost 7 bases and J lost 3; bases outside the gene matches: 11. The CDR3 runs to 15 residues. Germline CDR1 reads LNHDA; CDR2 reads SQIVND (reference sequence). Here the CDR3 DNA reads TGTGCCAGTATCGCGGGTCGGGACAGGAACTACGAGCAGTACTTC. This encodes CASIAGRDRNYEQYF.

The count of this clone is one. The chain has TRBV6-5 and TRBJ2-1; D not certain. Germline CDR1 MNHEY, CDR2 SVGAGI. The CDR3 runs to 13 residues. Trimming removed 0 bases at V and 4 bases at J, with 4 bases between. The CDR3 sequence: CASSYSRYNEQFF. The CDR3 region has the DNA TGTGCCAGCAGTTACTCGCGTTACAATGAGCAGTTCTTC.

The gene calls are TRBV27 and TRBJ2-3, with 10 bases identical to TRBD2. V gave up 3 bases and J gave up 7 bases; unmatched junction bases: 13. This CDR3 has 17 residues. The germline V gene encodes CDR1 MNHEY and CDR2 SMNVEV (reference sequence). In DNA, the CDR3 is TGTGCCAGCAGTTTCTCCCGACCCTCTAGCGGGAGACATACGCAGTATTTT. Its translation: CASSFSRPSSGRHTQYF.

This rearrangement joins TRBV4-3 to TRBJ1-1; D might be TRBD1 (6 bases). The V end was cut by 1 base, the J end by 1 base, with 10 bases between. The CDR3 spans 15 residues. Germline CDR1 LGHNA, CDR2 YSLEER. CDR3 amino acids: CASSQVPTGNTEAFF. DNA for the CDR3: TGCGCCAGCAGCCAAGTCCCGACAGGGAACACTGAAGCTTTCTTT.